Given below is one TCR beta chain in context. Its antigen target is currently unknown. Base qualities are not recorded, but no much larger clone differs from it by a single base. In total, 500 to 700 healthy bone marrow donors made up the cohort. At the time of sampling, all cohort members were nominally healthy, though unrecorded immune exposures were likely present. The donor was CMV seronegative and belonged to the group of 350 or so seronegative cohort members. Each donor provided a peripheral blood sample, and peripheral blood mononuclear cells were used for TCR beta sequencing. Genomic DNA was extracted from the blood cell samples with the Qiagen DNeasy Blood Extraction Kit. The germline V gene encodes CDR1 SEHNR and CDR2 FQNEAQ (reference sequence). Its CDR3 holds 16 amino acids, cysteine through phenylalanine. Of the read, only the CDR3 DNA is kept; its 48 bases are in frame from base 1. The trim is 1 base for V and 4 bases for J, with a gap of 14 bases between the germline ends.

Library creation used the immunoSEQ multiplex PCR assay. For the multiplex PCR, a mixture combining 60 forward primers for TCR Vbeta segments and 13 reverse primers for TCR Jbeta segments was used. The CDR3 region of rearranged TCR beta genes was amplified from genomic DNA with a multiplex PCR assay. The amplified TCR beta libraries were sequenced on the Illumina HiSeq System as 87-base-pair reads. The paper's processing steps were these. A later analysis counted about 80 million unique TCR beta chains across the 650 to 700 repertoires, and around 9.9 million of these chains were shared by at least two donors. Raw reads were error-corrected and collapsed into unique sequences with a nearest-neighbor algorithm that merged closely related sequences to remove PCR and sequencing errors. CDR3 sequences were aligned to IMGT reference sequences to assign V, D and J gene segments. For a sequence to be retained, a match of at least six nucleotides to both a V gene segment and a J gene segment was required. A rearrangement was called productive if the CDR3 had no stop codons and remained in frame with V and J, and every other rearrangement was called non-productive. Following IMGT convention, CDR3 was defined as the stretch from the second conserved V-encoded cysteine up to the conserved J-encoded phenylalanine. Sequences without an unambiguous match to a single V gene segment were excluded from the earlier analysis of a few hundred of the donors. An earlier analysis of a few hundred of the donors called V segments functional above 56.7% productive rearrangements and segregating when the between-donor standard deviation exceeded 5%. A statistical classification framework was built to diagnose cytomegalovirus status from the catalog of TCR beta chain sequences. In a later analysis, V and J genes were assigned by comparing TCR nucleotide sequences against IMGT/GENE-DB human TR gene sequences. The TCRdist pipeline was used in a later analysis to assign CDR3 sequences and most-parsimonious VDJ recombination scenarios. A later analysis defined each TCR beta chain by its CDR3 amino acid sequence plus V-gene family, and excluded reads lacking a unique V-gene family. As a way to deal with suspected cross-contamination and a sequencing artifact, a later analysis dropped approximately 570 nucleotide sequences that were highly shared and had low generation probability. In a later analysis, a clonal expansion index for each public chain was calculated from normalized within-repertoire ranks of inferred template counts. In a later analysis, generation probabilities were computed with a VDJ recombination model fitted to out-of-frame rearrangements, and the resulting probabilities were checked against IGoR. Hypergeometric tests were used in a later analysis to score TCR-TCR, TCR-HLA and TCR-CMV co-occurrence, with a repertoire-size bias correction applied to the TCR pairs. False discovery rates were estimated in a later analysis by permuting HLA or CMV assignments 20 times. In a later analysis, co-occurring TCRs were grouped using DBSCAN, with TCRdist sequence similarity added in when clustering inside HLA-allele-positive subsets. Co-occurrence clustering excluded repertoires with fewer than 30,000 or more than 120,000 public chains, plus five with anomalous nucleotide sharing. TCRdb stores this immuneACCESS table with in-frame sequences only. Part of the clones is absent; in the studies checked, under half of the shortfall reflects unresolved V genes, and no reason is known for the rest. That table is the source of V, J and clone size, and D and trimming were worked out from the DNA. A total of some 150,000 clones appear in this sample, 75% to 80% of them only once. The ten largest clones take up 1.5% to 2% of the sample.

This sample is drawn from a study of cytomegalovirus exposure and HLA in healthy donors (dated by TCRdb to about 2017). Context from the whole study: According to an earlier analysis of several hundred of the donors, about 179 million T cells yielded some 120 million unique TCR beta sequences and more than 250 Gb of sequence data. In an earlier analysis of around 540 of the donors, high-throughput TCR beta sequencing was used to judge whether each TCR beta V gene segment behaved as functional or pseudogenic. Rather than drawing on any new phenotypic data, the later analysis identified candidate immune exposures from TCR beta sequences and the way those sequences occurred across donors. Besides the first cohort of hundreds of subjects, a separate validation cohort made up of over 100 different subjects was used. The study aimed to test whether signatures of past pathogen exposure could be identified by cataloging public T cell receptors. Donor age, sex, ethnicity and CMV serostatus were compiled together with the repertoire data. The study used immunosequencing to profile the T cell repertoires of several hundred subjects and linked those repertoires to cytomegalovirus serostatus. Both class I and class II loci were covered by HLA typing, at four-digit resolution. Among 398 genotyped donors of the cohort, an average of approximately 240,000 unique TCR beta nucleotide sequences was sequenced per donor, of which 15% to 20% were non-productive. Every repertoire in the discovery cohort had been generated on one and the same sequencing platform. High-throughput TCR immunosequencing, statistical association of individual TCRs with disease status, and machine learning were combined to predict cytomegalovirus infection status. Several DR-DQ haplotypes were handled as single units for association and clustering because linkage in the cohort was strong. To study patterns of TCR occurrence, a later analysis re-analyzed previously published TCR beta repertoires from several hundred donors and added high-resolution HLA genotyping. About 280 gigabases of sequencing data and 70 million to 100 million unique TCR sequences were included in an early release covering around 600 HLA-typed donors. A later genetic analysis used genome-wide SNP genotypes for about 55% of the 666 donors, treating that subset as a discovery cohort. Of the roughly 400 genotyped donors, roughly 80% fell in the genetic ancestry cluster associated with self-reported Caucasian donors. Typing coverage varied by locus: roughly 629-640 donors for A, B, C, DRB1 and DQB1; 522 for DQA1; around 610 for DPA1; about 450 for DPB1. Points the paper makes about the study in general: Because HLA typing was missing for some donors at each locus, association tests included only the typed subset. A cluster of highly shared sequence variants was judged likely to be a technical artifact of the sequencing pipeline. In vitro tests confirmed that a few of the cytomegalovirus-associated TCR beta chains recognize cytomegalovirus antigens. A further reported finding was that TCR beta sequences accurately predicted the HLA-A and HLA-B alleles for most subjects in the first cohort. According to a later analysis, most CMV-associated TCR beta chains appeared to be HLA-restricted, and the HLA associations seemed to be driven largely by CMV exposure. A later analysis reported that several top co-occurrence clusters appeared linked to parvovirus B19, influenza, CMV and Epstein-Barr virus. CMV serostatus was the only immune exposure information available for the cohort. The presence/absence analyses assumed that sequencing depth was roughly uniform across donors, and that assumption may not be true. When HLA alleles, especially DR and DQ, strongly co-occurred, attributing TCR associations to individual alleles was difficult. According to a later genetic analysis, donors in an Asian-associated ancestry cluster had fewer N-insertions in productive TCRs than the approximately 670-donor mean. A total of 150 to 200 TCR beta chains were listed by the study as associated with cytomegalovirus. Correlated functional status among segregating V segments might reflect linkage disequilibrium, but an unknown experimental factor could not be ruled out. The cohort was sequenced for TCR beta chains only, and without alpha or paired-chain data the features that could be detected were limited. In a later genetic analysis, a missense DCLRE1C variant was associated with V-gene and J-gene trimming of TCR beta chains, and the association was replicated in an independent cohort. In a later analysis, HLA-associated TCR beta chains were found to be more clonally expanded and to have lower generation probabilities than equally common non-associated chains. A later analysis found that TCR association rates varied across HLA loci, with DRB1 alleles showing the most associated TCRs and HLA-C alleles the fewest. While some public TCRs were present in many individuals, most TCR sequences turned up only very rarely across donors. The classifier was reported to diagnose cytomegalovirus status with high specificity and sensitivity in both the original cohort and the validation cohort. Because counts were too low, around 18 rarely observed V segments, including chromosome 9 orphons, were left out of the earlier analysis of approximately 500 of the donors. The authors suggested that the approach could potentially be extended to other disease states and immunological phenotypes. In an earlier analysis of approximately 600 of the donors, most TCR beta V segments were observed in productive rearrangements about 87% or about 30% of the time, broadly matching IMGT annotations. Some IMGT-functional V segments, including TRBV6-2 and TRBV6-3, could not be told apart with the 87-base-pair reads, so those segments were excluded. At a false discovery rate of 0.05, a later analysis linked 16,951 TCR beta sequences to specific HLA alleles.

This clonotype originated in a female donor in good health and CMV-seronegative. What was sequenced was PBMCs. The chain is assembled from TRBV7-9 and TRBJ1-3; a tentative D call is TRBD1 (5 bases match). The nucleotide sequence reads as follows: TGTGCCAGCAGCTTAGGAGATCAGGGAACGGGAAACACCATATATTTT. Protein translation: CASSLGDQGTGNTIYF.